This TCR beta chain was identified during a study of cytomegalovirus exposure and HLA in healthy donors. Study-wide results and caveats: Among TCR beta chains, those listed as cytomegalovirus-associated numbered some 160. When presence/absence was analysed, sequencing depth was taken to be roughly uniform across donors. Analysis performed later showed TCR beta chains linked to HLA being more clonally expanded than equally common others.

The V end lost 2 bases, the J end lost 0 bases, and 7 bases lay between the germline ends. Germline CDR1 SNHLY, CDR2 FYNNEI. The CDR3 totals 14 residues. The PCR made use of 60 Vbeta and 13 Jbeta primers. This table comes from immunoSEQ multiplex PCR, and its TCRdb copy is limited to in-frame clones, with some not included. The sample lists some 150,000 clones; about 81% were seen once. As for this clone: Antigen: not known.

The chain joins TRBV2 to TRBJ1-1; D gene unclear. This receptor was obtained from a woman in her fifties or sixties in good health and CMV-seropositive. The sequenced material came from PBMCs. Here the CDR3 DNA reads TGTGCCAGCAGTGAACCGGGGATGAACACTGAAGCTTTCTTT. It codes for CASSEPGMNTEAFF.